This T cell receptor (beta chain) was recovered during a study of Tregs in tolerant kidney transplant recipients (dated by TCRdb to the late 2010s). About the full investigation: Before combined kidney and bone marrow transplantation, this study identified donor-specific regulatory T cells using TCRbeta sequencing and then followed those same cells after transplant. TCRbeta repertoire sequencing was used in 3 healthy controls to compare several methods for expanding Tregs specific for an allogeneic donor.

CDR1 and CDR2 (MNHEY, SVGAGI) derive from the germline V gene. Between the V and J ends, shortened by 2 bases and 6 bases respectively, the junction contains 8 bases. The cysteine opens and the phenylalanine closes a CDR3 of 13 amino acids. The entry retains the CDR3 DNA only, 39 bases that are in frame from base 1. Genomic DNA was extracted from sorted cells with the QIAGEN DNeasy Blood and Tissue Kit for TCRbeta CDR3 sequencing. High-throughput TCRbeta CDR3 sequencing was carried out commercially through immunoSEQ, with PCR amplification with bias correction and internal controls included. Regarding the original processing steps: Unique productive TCRbeta sequences were defined by CDR3 nucleotide sequence when primers matched and otherwise by CDR3 amino acid sequence together with Vbeta and Jbeta genes. As a correction for sorting error, sequences shared between sorted populations at a frequency ratio of 2:1 or less were discarded, and the remaining shared sequences were assigned to the higher population. Sequences were defined as donor-reactive when expanded at least 5-fold in CFSE-low cells versus unstimulated cells and present at a frequency of at least 0.01% in CFSE-low cells. Jensen-Shannon divergence calculated on the top 100 TCRbeta sequences ranked by frequency was used to measure repertoire divergence. For any sample with multiple sequencing runs, sorting error was corrected in each run separately before the runs were pooled. What TCRdb holds here is the immuneACCESS table cut down to in-frame rearrangements. Part of the clones is not present; checked against another copy, under half of the missing clones reflect an unresolved V gene, and the others are unexplained. The DNA was the basis for D and trimming; V, J and clone size are from that table. This sample is represented by under 300,000 clones; more than 65% of them were singletons. Around 0.68% of the sample belongs to the ten largest clones.

Summary of the overall study and its limitations: Expanding Tregs with activated donor B cells appeared to identify the most biologically relevant and donor-specific TCRbeta repertoire. The study was limited by small patient numbers, and the findings need validation in larger populations and under other immunosuppression protocols. Biological reproducibility was not directly addressed, though technical replication error appeared minimal.

Thawed PBMCs were FACS-sorted into unstimulated Tregs (CD4+CD25+CD127-), CD4+ non-Tregs (CD4+CD25-), CD4 cells and CD8 cells. Healthy control blood came either as purchased buffy coats or from healthy volunteers. Healthy control blood was processed by Ficoll density gradient to PBMCs and cryopreserved; patient PBMCs were collected before and after transplant. Worth noting for this clone: Its specific antigen is unknown. The input lacks base qualities; no much larger clone sits a single base away.

The sample comprised CD4+ T cells from blood. The source of this sequence is a human donor in good health. Recombination linked TRBV6-5 to TRBJ2-1; the D gene is possibly TRBD1, with 5 bases matching. The nucleotide sequence reads TGTGCCAGCAGTTACATGACAGCCAATGAGCAGTTCTTC. The translation is CASSYMTANEQFF.